This T cell receptor (beta chain) was observed in a study of memory CD8 T cells in hepatitis C reinfection. Whole-study context: HCV reinfection meant a positive HCV RNA test after two negative tests at least 60 days apart.

Germline lookup yields CDR1 LNHDA and CDR2 SQIVND (reference sequence). This CDR3 region has 16 residues. V was pared by 4 bases and J by 5 bases, with 6 bases of the junction left unmatched. Time point given: pre-reinfection, 55 to 20 weeks before reinfection detection. Sorted cells were sequenced directly ex vivo without any in vitro expansion. The protocol was immunoSEQ multiplex PCR, while the TCRdb copy is restricted to in-frame clones and leaves out a portion. The sample holds around 6,000 clones, 85% to 90% seen once. The sequenced material came from naive CD8+ T cells sorted from blood. The V and J genes are TRBV19 and TRBJ2-3; TRBD2 aligns across 13 bases. This clonotype originated in a man aged 50 to 60 with hepatitis C virus infection. The CDR3 sequence is CASSTGTSGTGDTQYF. The CDR3 region has the DNA TGTGCCAGTAGTACAGGGACTAGCGGGACGGGAGATACGCAGTATTTT.